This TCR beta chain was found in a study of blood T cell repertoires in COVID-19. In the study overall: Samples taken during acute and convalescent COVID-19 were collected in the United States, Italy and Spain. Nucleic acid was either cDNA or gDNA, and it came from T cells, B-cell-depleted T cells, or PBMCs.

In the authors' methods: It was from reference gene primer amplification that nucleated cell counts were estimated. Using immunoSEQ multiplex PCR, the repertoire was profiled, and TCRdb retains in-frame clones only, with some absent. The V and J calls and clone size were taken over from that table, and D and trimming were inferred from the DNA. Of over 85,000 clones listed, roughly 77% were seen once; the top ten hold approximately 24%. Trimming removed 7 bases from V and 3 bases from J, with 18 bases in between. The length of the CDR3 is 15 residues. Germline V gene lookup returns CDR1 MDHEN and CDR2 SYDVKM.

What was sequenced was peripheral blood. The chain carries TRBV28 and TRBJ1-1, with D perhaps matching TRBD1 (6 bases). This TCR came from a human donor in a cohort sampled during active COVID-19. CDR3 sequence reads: CASTLGGGAYTEAFF. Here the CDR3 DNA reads TGTGCCAGCACTCTAGGGGGGGGCGCGTACACTGAAGCTTTCTTT.